A selection of T cell receptor beta chains follows, all from one sample in a study of spatial heterogeneity in lung cancer. One entry per CDR3 protein, called by TCRdb with MiXCR from the 5' RACE reads. This sample has around 9,700 distinct CDR3 sequences, with around a quarter found just once. Sample: PBMCs, taken at surgery. These receptors were taken from a female donor with early-stage non-small cell lung cancer. Both conserved end residues are part of each CDR3. The D gene is left open where the match is weak. Size is omitted from some rows. Given values are once, few, many or a class for expanded clones.

many,TRBV6-6,TRBJ1-4,.,TGTGCCAGCAGGTACAGGAATGAAAAACTGTTTTTT,CASRYRNEKLFF
few,TRBV2,TRBJ2-3,.,TGTGCCAGCAGGGGGCGTTCGGGCACAGATACGCAGTATTTT,CASRGRSGTDTQYF
once,TRBV2,TRBJ1-5,TRBD1,TGTGCCAGCAGTGAAAGAGGGGGCCTTCAGCCCCAGCATTTT,CASSERGGLQPQHF
many,TRBV7-9,TRBJ1-1,TRBD1,TGTGCCAGCGGGACAGGGTTTTTATCCACTGAAGCTTTCTTT,CASGTGFLSTEAFF
once,TRBV4-3,TRBJ2-3,.,TGCGCCAGCAGCCAAGCTCTAGGATTGGGAGGCGATACGCAGTATTTT,CASSQALGLGGDTQYF
few,TRBV21-1,TRBJ2-7,.,TGTGCCAGCAGCAAAGTTAGGACTAGCGGGACGGCAGATTTCTACGAGCAGTACTTC,CASSKVRTSGTADFYEQYF
medium-sized,TRBV30,TRBJ2-2,TRBD2,TGTGCCTGGGAGCGGGATAACACCGGGGAGCTGTTTTTT,CAWERDNTGELFF
many,TRBV4-2,TRBJ2-2,TRBD2,TGTGCCAGCAGCCAAACGACTAGCGGGAGTTTAACCGGGGAGCTGTTTTTT,CASSQTTSGSLTGELFF
few,TRBV10-2,TRBJ2-7,.,TGCGCCAGCAGTGAGTCGCGACGGGTTCCCTCCTACGAGCAGTACTTC,CASSESRRVPSYEQYF
.,TRBV5-4,TRBJ2-6,TRBD1,TGTGCCAGTACGACAGGGGCTGGGGCCAACGTCCTGACTTTC,CASTTGAGANVLTF
.,TRBV7-2,TRBJ2-7,.,TGTGCCAGCAGCGGCCCAGGGTACGAGCAGTACTTC,CASSGPGYEQYF
few,TRBV6-2/TRBV6-3,TRBJ2-1,TRBD2,TGTGCCAGCAGTTCTCTAGCGGAGGCGGGTGAGCAGTTCTTC,CASSSLAEAGEQFF
.,TRBV7-9,TRBJ2-2,.,TGTGCCAGCAGCTTGCTGGGGCCCGGGGAGCTGTTTTTT,CASSLLGPGELFF
.,TRBV20-1,TRBJ2-1,.,TGCAGTGCCAGGAGGGGGGGCGGCTACAATGAGCAGTTCTTC,CSARRGGGYNEQFF
many,TRBV12-3/TRBV12-4,TRBJ2-1,.,TGTGCCAGCAGTCCCGGCGGAGGTAGGTCCTACAATGAGCAGTTCTTC,CASSPGGGRSYNEQFF
.,TRBV7-9,TRBJ2-1,.,TGTGCCAGCAGCGCCCCAGGGGCGTCAATCTCCTACAATGAGCAGTTCTTC,CASSAPGASISYNEQFF
many,TRBV5-4,TRBJ2-7,.,TGTGCCAGCAGCGGATCGGGACATTACGAGCAGTACTTC,CASSGSGHYEQYF
.,TRBV2,TRBJ1-1,.,TGTGCCAGCAGTGTTAACGGGCTGAACACTGAAGCTTTCTTT,CASSVNGLNTEAFF
.,TRBV5-1,TRBJ2-1,TRBD2,TGCGCCAGCAGCTTTGAGGCTAGCGGGAGTGATGAGCAGTTCTTC,CASSFEASGSDEQFF
.,TRBV6-5,TRBJ1-2,.,TGTGCCAGCAGACCCTTCGACGCCTATGGCTACACCTTC,CASRPFDAYGYTF
.,TRBV5-1,TRBJ2-5,.,TGCGCCAGCAGCTCCCGAACTTACTCCCAAGAGACCCAGTACTTC,CASSSRTYSQETQYF
medium-sized,TRBV7-2,TRBJ1-5,.,TGTGCCAGCAGCTTAGTTTCGGCCGGCGATCAGCCCCAGCATTTT,CASSLVSAGDQPQHF
.,TRBV4-2,TRBJ2-1,TRBD2,TGTGCCAGCAGCCAGGACGCTAGCGGGAGAGTCAATGAGCAGTTCTTC,CASSQDASGRVNEQFF
.,TRBV20-1,TRBJ2-6,.,TGCAGTGCTATGGGGGGGCTCAACTCTGGGGCCAACGTCCTGACTTTC,CSAMGGLNSGANVLTF
.,TRBV7-3,TRBJ2-1,.,TGTGCCAGCAGCCCCCGGGACGTTTCCTACAATGAAGGGCAGTTCTTC,CASSPRDVSYNEGQFF
many,TRBV11-2,TRBJ2-5,.,TGTGCCAGCAGCTTCCAATACAAGCCCTGGGAGACCCAGTACTTC,CASSFQYKPWETQYF
many,TRBV6-5,TRBJ1-2,.,TGTGCCAGCAGTTACTCGGGGGGGCCCAACTATGGCTACACCTTC,CASSYSGGPNYGYTF
once,TRBV6-6,TRBJ2-6,.,TGTGCCAGCAGTTACTTGGCACAGGGGGCCAACGTCCTGACTTTC,CASSYLAQGANVLTF
few,TRBV4-2,TRBJ1-2,.,TGTGCCAGCAGCCAAGAGGCCGGGATGGGGATTACCAACTATGGCTACACCTTC,CASSQEAGMGITNYGYTF
.,TRBV20-1,TRBJ2-5,.,TGCAGTGCCCTCTTGCCCGGGGGGACCCAGTACTTC,CSALLPGGTQYF
.,TRBV29-1,TRBJ2-1,TRBD1,TGCAGCACAGACAGGGGGTCGAGCTCCTACAATGAGCAGTTCTTC,CSTDRGSSSYNEQFF
few,TRBV4-1,TRBJ1-1,.,TGCGCCAGCAGCCAACCGAAGGGGATGGACACTGAAGCTTTCTTT,CASSQPKGMDTEAFF
few,TRBV28,TRBJ1-5,.,TGTGCCAGCAGGTTTGGGGTTAGCAATCAGCCCCAGCATTTT,CASRFGVSNQPQHF
few,TRBV18,TRBJ2-5,TRBD1,TGTGCCAGCTCACAGACGATATCAGGGGGTGAGACCCAGTACTTC,CASSQTISGGETQYF
many,TRBV28,TRBJ2-2,.,TGTGCCAGCAGTATCAGGGGTCTGAACACCGGGGAGCTGTTTTTT,CASSIRGLNTGELFF
.,TRBV2,TRBJ2-1,TRBD2,TGTGCCAGCAGTGCTCTAGCGGGCTTCAATGAGCAGTTCTTC,CASSALAGFNEQFF
.,TRBV29-1,TRBJ1-1,TRBD1,TGCAGCGTTGGGACAGGGGTGAACACTGAAGCTTTCTTT,CSVGTGVNTEAFF